Listed below are T cell receptor beta chains from one sample, sequenced in a study of radiation and T cells in renal cell carcinoma. Assay used: immunoSEQ multiplex PCR; TCRdb lists only in-frame clones, some missing. The sample consists of approximately 150,000 clones, around four fifths of them appearing once. Sequencing was performed on blood, taken from a patient whose treatment included radiotherapy and nephrectomy. Receptors were obtained from a woman aged 50 to 65 with renal cell carcinoma. Each CDR3 is given with its conserved first and last residue. The D gene is left open where the match is weak. Some rows mark clone size as missing; the rest say once, few, many or name a class of expanded clone.

NA | 14 | NA | TRBJ1-2 | TRBV7-2 | TGTGCCAGCAGCCCTCTTCAATGGGACATGCCCTACACCTTC | CASSPLQWDMPYTF
NA | 14 | NA | TRBJ1-5 | TRBV5-8 | TGTGCCAGCAGCCCGTGGGCAGGGACCCAGCCCCAGCATTTT | CASSPWAGTQPQHF
NA | 14 | once | TRBJ1-4 | TRBV29-1 | TGCAGCGTTGGTCGTGACGGAACTAATGAAAAACTGTTTTTT | CSVGRDGTNEKLFF
TRBD1 | 15 | once | TRBJ2-3 | TRBV25-1 | TGTGCCAGCAGTGGATGGACAGGGGGCCCAGATACGCAGTATTTT | CASSGWTGGPDTQYF
NA | 16 | NA | TRBJ2-1 | TRBV4-1 | TGCGCCAGCAGCCAAGAAGGGGAGGGGGGACTCGATGAGCAGTTCTTC | CASSQEGEGGLDEQFF
TRBD1 | 13 | NA | TRBJ1-2 | TRBV7-9 | TGTGCCAGCAGCTTGGGGGACAGCTATGGCTACACCTTC | CASSLGDSYGYTF
NA | 15 | NA | TRBJ1-1 | TRBV14 | TGTGCCAGCAGCCAATACCTTAACAGGGCTACTGAAGCTTTCTTT | CASSQYLNRATEAFF
NA | 14 | NA | TRBJ1-4 | TRBV19 | TGTGCCAGTAGTGACGACGGGATTAATGAAAAACTGTTTTTT | CASSDDGINEKLFF
NA | 17 | NA | TRBJ1-5 | TRBV19 | TGTGCCAGTACCGGGCGGGGAGGCTCCTGGTCTGCCCAGCCCCAGCATTTT | CASTGRGGSWSAQPQHF
NA | 14 | NA | TRBJ2-5 | TRBV4-1 | TGCGCCAGCAGCCAAGTCGGGACCGTGGAGACCCAGTACTTC | CASSQVGTVETQYF
NA | 13 | once | TRBJ2-7 | TRBV7-6 | TGTGCCAGCAGCTTAGCCCGAGAGGACGAGCAGTACTTC | CASSLAREDEQYF
NA | 13 | NA | TRBJ2-3 | TRBV5-4 | TGTGCCAGCAGCTCACAGGGCACAGATACGCAGTATTTT | CASSSQGTDTQYF
NA | 15 | NA | TRBJ2-2 | TRBV10-1 | TGCGCCAGCAGTGAGTCGACCAGGGGCCAGGGGGAGCTGTTTTTT | CASSESTRGQGELFF
TRBD1 | 14 | NA | TRBJ2-7 | TRBV6-6 | TGTGCCAGCAGTTCGCGGACAGGGGACCACGAGCAGTACTTC | CASSSRTGDHEQYF
NA | 15 | NA | TRBJ2-7 | TRBV5-4 | TGTGCCAGCAGCCCGACGTCGGACAACACCTACGAGCAGTACTTC | CASSPTSDNTYEQYF
NA | 12 | NA | TRBJ1-2 | TRBV6-1 | TGTGCCAGCAATGCGGGTTCATATGGCTACACCTTC | CASNAGSYGYTF
NA | 14 | NA | TRBJ1-2 | TRBV19 | TGTGCCAGTAGTATAGGCGGGCGAACAGGAGGCTACACCTTC | CASSIGGRTGGYTF
NA | 14 | NA | TRBJ1-4 | TRBV2 | TGTGCCAGCAGTCCGGGACCAACTAATGAAAAACTGTTTTTT | CASSPGPTNEKLFF
NA | 17 | NA | TRBJ2-2 | TRBV5-1 | TGCGCCAGCAGCTTAGATGGTGGGACGGTGAACACCGGGGAGCTGTTTTTT | CASSLDGGTVNTGELFF
NA | 15 | NA | TRBJ1-3 | TRBV7-9 | TGTGCCAGCACCTTAAAAAGTGTTCCTGGAAACACCATATATTTT | CASTLKSVPGNTIYF
TRBD2 | 17 | NA | TRBJ2-7 | TRBV28 | TGTGCCAGCCGTCACGGACTAGCGGGAGGAGAGGGCTACGAGCAGTACTTC | CASRHGLAGGEGYEQYF
TRBD1 | 16 | once | TRBJ1-5 | TRBV6-6 | TGTGCCAGCAGTTCCGGGACAGGAGCCATCAATCAGCCCCAGCATTTT | CASSSGTGAINQPQHF
NA | 11 | NA | TRBJ2-1 | TRBV20-1 | TGCAGTGCCGGGGAAGGGCATGAGCAGTTCTTC | CSAGEGHEQFF
TRBD2 | 14 | NA | TRBJ2-1 | TRBV19 | TGTGCTACGCGAGGGACTAGTGGGTGGAATGAGCAGTTCTTC | CATRGTSGWNEQFF
NA | 16 | NA | TRBJ1-6 | TRBV4-1 | TGCGCCAGCAGCCAAGATGGGTGGTTCGGGCGTTCACCCCTCCACTTT | CASSQDGWFGRSPLHF
NA | 15 | NA | TRBJ2-7 | TRBV7-2 | TGTGCCAGCAGCTTAGGATTTGGCGGGCTTTACGAGCAGTACTTC | CASSLGFGGLYEQYF
NA | 13 | NA | TRBJ1-2 | TRBV6-5 | TGTGCCAGCAGTTCCCGGGGCACCAATGGCTACACCTTC | CASSSRGTNGYTF
TRBD1 | 14 | few | TRBJ1-4 | TRBV2 | TGTGCCAGCTTACAGGGGGCTGCTAATGAAAAACTGTTTTTT | CASLQGAANEKLFF
NA | 16 | NA | TRBJ1-1 | TRBV5-1 | TGCGCCAGCAGCTTGGCGGCGGACTCCGATCGGCAGGTCGCTTTCTTT | CASSLAADSDRQVAFF
TRBD1 | 14 | NA | TRBJ1-2 | TRBV6-5 | TGTGCCAGCAGACGGACAGGGGGAAGTGATGGCTACACCTTC | CASRRTGGSDGYTF
TRBD1 | 17 | once | TRBJ2-7 | TRBV5-6 | TGTGCCAGCAGCCCGACAGGGGCCGCGATACTCTCCTACGAGCAGTACTTC | CASSPTGAAILSYEQYF
NA | 13 | NA | TRBJ1-1 | TRBV28 | TGTGCCAGCAGTTCCCCCTCCAACACTGAAGCTTTCTTT | CASSSPSNTEAFF
NA | 14 | NA | TRBJ1-1 | TRBV9 | TGTGCCAGCAGCGTCGGGGGAATGAACACTGAAGCTTTCTTT | CASSVGGMNTEAFF
NA | 11 | NA | TRBJ2-7 | TRBV6-5 | TGTGCCAGCAGTTCGTTTTACGAGCAGTACTTC | CASSSFYEQYF
NA | 14 | few | TRBJ1-1 | TRBV7-9 | TGTGCCAGCAGCTTAGGTCGGTCGAACACTGAAGCTTTCTTT | CASSLGRSNTEAFF
NA | 15 | NA | TRBJ1-4 | TRBV7-6 | TGTGCCAGCAGCCCACGCGTGGAGGTTGGAGAAAAACTGTTTTTT | CASSPRVEVGEKLFF
TRBD1 | 14 | NA | TRBJ2-7 | TRBV18 | TGTGCCAGCTCACCACAGGGGGCTACCTACGAGCAGTACTTC | CASSPQGATYEQYF
TRBD1 | 14 | NA | TRBJ2-5 | TRBV6-5 | TGTGCCAGCAGCTTACCGGGGACAGAAGAGACCCAGTACTTC | CASSLPGTEETQYF
NA | 12 | NA | TRBJ2-5 | TRBV30 | TGTGCCTGGAGTAGAGATGGGGAGACCCAGTACTTC | CAWSRDGETQYF
NA | 16 | NA | TRBJ1-5 | TRBV6-1 | TGTGCCAGCAGTGAAGCGCTTATCAGGGGAAATCAGCCCCAGCATTTT | CASSEALIRGNQPQHF
TRBD2 | 15 | once | TRBJ2-3 | TRBV14 | TGTGCCAGCAGCGCACTAACGGGAGGGGGAGATACGCAGTATTTT | CASSALTGGGDTQYF
NA | 15 | NA | TRBJ1-1 | TRBV7-9 | TGTGCCAGCAGCTCCCCGGGAGGTATGAACACTGAAGCTTTCTTT | CASSSPGGMNTEAFF
NA | 14 | NA | TRBJ2-5 | TRBV7-9 | TGTGCCAGCAGCCGCTCCCCGAGCAGATCGACCCAGTACTTC | CASSRSPSRSTQYF
NA | 13 | NA | TRBJ1-1 | TRBV7-8 | TGTGCCAGCAGCTTAGTATCGGACAGTCGAACTTTCTTT | CASSLVSDSRTFF
NA | 14 | NA | TRBJ2-2 | TRBV5-4 | TGTGCCAGCAGCTTCACAGGCGCTACCGGGGAGCTGTTTTTT | CASSFTGATGELFF
TRBD2 | 16 | few | TRBJ2-7 | TRBV18 | TGTGCCAGCTCCACACTAGCGGGGGCGGTGTACTACGAGCAGTACTTC | CASSTLAGAVYYEQYF
TRBD1 | 15 | NA | TRBJ2-7 | TRBV29-1 | TGCAGCGTTGCGCCCACAGGGGTCGGCGTGGGCGAGCAGTACTTC | CSVAPTGVGVGEQYF
TRBD1 | 14 | NA | TRBJ1-5 | TRBV15 | TGTGCCACCAGCAGTAACAGGGGGGGACAGCCCCAGCATTTT | CATSSNRGGQPQHF
NA | 18 | NA | TRBJ1-4 | TRBV30 | TGTGCCTGGAGTGAACCCTTATCCCCCTGGGGAACTAATGAAAAACTGTTTTTT | CAWSEPLSPWGTNEKLFF
NA | 13 | once | TRBJ2-2 | TRBV19 | TGTGCCAGTAGTATAGATCGCCCCGGGGAGCTGTTTTTT | CASSIDRPGELFF
NA | 16 | once | TRBJ2-5 | TRBV5-1 | TGCGCCAGCAGCTTGAACAGGGCTCCCGTCCGGGAGACCCAGTACTTC | CASSLNRAPVRETQYF
TRBD1 | 15 | NA | TRBJ2-5 | TRBV7-2 | TGTGCCAGCAGCCGTCAGACAGGGGGCCAAGAGACCCAGTACTTC | CASSRQTGGQETQYF
NA | 14 | NA | TRBJ1-4 | TRBV5-4 | TGTGCCAGCAGCTTTGGGGGTCCTAATGAAAAACTGTTTTTT | CASSFGGPNEKLFF
NA | 15 | NA | TRBJ2-2 | TRBV29-1 | TGCAGCGTTGAGGTTACGGGGGCGAACACCGGGGAGCTGTTTTTT | CSVEVTGANTGELFF
NA | 14 | NA | TRBJ1-3 | TRBV25-1 | TGTGCCAGCAGTGAATCACTCTCTGGAAACACCATATATTTT | CASSESLSGNTIYF